A selection of T cell receptor beta chains follows, all from one sample in a study of CD8 T cells in ankylosing spondylitis. One entry per CDR3 protein, called by TCRdb with MiXCR from the 5' RACE reads. The table includes just over 350,000 distinct CDR3 sequences, 20% detected once. Sequencing was performed on blood, either unsorted or a sorted T cell fraction (not recorded which). These receptors came from a male donor with ankylosing spondylitis or in good health (not recorded which). The CDR3 runs from the conserved cysteine through the conserved F or W. The order of the fields is clone size, J gene, D gene, V gene, CDR3 DNA, CDR3 protein. The D gene is left open where the match is weak. Size tells how often a clone was seen (once, few, many) or the class of an expanded clone, and some rows leave it out.

abundance: NA
j_gene: TRBJ2-5
d_gene: NA
v_gene: TRBV28
CDR3nt: TGTGCCAGCAGTTTAGCGTCTAGCCGGGAGTTCGGGACCCAGTACTTC
CDR3aa: CASSLASSREFGTQYF

abundance: NA
j_gene: TRBJ1-2
d_gene: NA
v_gene: TRBV15
CDR3nt: TGTGCCACCAGCAGAGAGGCCACAAACTATGGCTACACCTTC
CDR3aa: CATSREATNYGYTF

abundance: few
j_gene: TRBJ1-2
d_gene: NA
v_gene: TRBV7-9
CDR3nt: TGTGCCAGCACCTGGGGAGACTCTAACTATGGCTACACCTTC
CDR3aa: CASTWGDSNYGYTF

abundance: NA
j_gene: TRBJ2-2
d_gene: TRBD2
v_gene: TRBV4-1
CDR3nt: TGCGCCAGCAGGTGGGACGGCGGGGGCACCGGGGAGCTGTTTTTT
CDR3aa: CASRWDGGGTGELFF

abundance: NA
j_gene: TRBJ2-7
d_gene: NA
v_gene: TRBV4-2
CDR3nt: TGTGCCAGCAGCCAAGGGGCCCAGGGAGCCTACGAGCAGTACTTC
CDR3aa: CASSQGAQGAYEQYF

abundance: few
j_gene: TRBJ2-1
d_gene: TRBD2
v_gene: TRBV29-1
CDR3nt: TGCAGCGTTGGGGGCAAACTAGCGGGGTCCTACAATGAGCAGTTCTTC
CDR3aa: CSVGGKLAGSYNEQFF

abundance: NA
j_gene: TRBJ2-2
d_gene: NA
v_gene: TRBV20-1
CDR3nt: TGCAGTGCTCTACGGGCCTGGGCGGCCGGGGAGCTGTTTTTT
CDR3aa: CSALRAWAAGELFF

abundance: NA
j_gene: TRBJ1-1
d_gene: NA
v_gene: TRBV5-1
CDR3nt: TGCGCCAGCAGCTTGTGGGGTGCTTTTAGTGAAGCTTTCTTT
CDR3aa: CASSLWGAFSEAFF

abundance: NA
j_gene: TRBJ2-1
d_gene: TRBD2
v_gene: TRBV11-3
CDR3nt: TGTGCCAGCAGCCCGCGGACTAGCGGGGGGGTCAATGAGCAGTTCTTC
CDR3aa: CASSPRTSGGVNEQFF

abundance: few
j_gene: TRBJ2-7
d_gene: NA
v_gene: TRBV12-3/TRBV12-4
CDR3nt: TGTGCCAGCAGTTTTATGGGGGGCTCTTTACGTAAGGGCGAGCAGTACTTC
CDR3aa: CASSFMGGSLRKGEQYF

abundance: NA
j_gene: TRBJ2-3
d_gene: TRBD2
v_gene: TRBV4-1
CDR3nt: TGCGCCAGCAGCCGGGGGGGGGAACGGGACACAGATACGCAGTATTTT
CDR3aa: CASSRGGERDTDTQYF

abundance: NA
j_gene: TRBJ2-7
d_gene: NA
v_gene: TRBV2
CDR3nt: TGTGCCAGCAGGCGCGGGCCTGCCTACGAGCAGTACTTC
CDR3aa: CASRRGPAYEQYF

abundance: NA
j_gene: TRBJ2-1
d_gene: TRBD2
v_gene: TRBV9
CDR3nt: TGTGCCAGCAGCGATTTAGCGGGGGCGCACTACAATGAGCAGTTCTTC
CDR3aa: CASSDLAGAHYNEQFF

abundance: NA
j_gene: TRBJ2-4
d_gene: NA
v_gene: TRBV4-2
CDR3nt: TGTGCCAGCAGCCAAGAGGGGCGGTTAGGTAAAAACATTCAGTACTTC
CDR3aa: CASSQEGRLGKNIQYF

abundance: few
j_gene: TRBJ2-7
d_gene: NA
v_gene: TRBV11-2
CDR3nt: TGTGCCAGCAGCCCGGGGACAACGTTGTGGGTTTACGAGCAGTACTTC
CDR3aa: CASSPGTTLWVYEQYF

abundance: few
j_gene: TRBJ2-5
d_gene: NA
v_gene: TRBV6-5
CDR3nt: TGTGCCAGCAGTTACTCTACGTACCAAGAGACCCAGTACTTC
CDR3aa: CASSYSTYQETQYF

abundance: NA
j_gene: TRBJ2-3
d_gene: NA
v_gene: TRBV7-9
CDR3nt: TGTGCCAGCAGCGGCCAGGACAGAGCGCAGTATTTT
CDR3aa: CASSGQDRAQYF

abundance: many
j_gene: TRBJ1-1
d_gene: NA
v_gene: TRBV12-3/TRBV12-4
CDR3nt: TGTGCCAGCAGTTTAGGGGGAGAAGCTTTCTTT
CDR3aa: CASSLGGEAFF

abundance: few
j_gene: TRBJ2-7
d_gene: NA
v_gene: TRBV7-9
CDR3nt: TGTGCCAGCAGCCGGACACCGAGCTCCTACGAGCAGTACTTC
CDR3aa: CASSRTPSSYEQYF

abundance: few
j_gene: TRBJ1-1
d_gene: NA
v_gene: TRBV29-1
CDR3nt: TGCAGCGTTGAAGTCCCCAGGGAGGGCCGAAGGGCTTTCTTT
CDR3aa: CSVEVPREGRRAFF

abundance: NA
j_gene: TRBJ2-3
d_gene: NA
v_gene: TRBV20-1
CDR3nt: TGCAGTGCTGGGGGCGGAGGGTGGACAGATACGCAGTATTTT
CDR3aa: CSAGGGGWTDTQYF

abundance: few
j_gene: TRBJ2-1
d_gene: NA
v_gene: TRBV6-2/TRBV6-3
CDR3nt: TGTGCCAGCAGAAGCGCTAGGAGCTCCTACAATGAGCAGTTCTTC
CDR3aa: CASRSARSSYNEQFF

abundance: NA
j_gene: TRBJ1-2
d_gene: TRBD1
v_gene: TRBV7-9
CDR3nt: TGTGCCAGCAGCGCCCAGCGGGGGACAGGGAATGGCTACACCTTC
CDR3aa: CASSAQRGTGNGYTF

abundance: few
j_gene: TRBJ2-3
d_gene: TRBD2
v_gene: TRBV9
CDR3nt: TGTGCCAGCAGCGTACGAGCGGGGGCTTACACAGATACGCAGTATTTT
CDR3aa: CASSVRAGAYTDTQYF